The 24 T cell receptor beta chains below all came from one sample that was sequenced in a study of T cell responses to AZD1222 COVID-19 vaccine. TCRdb's copy holds only in-frame clones and misses some; the assay was immunoSEQ multiplex PCR. The data show approximately 100,000 clones, 86% seen once. This specimen was peripheral blood, taken 28 days after the second dose of the MenACWY control vaccine. The source is an adult who received the MenACWY meningococcal vaccine as a control.

The chain combines TRBV28 with TRBJ1-5, with D perhaps matching TRBD1 (6 bases). CDR3 length equals 16 residues. CDR1 and CDR2 from the germline V gene are MDHEN and SYDVKM. Trimming shortened V by 4 bases and J by 6 bases, and 19 bases separated the two germline ends. Here the CDR3 reads CASSSPVRGAGQPQHF. As DNA, the CDR3 is TGTGCCAGCAGTTCCCCGGTCAGGGGAGCCGGTCAGCCCCAGCATTTT.

This clone came up once. The CDR3 loop is CASSETGTGVTDTQYF. The CDR3, as DNA: TGTGCCAGCAGTGAGACCGGGACAGGGGTAACAGATACGCAGTATTTT. The chain recombines TRBV2 with TRBJ2-3, with 10 nucleotides matching TRBD1. Germline assignment: CDR1 SNHLY and CDR2 FYNNEI. This CDR3 has 16 residues. Germline trimming cut 3 bases from V and 3 bases from J; bases unmatched to any gene: 6.

The rearrangement links TRBV4-3 to TRBJ2-5, with 7 bases matching TRBD1. This CDR3 spans 14 amino acids. From germline, CDR1 is LGHNA and CDR2 YSLEER. V trimming: 2 bases; J trimming: 8 bases; junction bases outside the gene matches: 8. The CDR3 sequence: CASSQQRQGDTQYF. The DNA of the CDR3 is TGCGCCAGCAGCCAACAAAGACAGGGTGATACCCAGTACTTC.

The chain uses TRBV28 and TRBJ1-3, with 7 bases lining up with TRBD1. V was pared by 6 bases and J by 4 bases, with 9 bases of the junction left unmatched. This CDR3 has 15 residues. Germline V gene lookup returns CDR1 MDHEN and CDR2 SYDVKM. This CDR3 reads CASRPIQGDGNTIYF. In DNA, the CDR3 is TGTGCCAGCAGACCTATTCAGGGGGACGGAAACACCATATATTTT. The entire variable domain, with the rest obtained from reference TRBV28 and TRBJ1-3, is as follows: DVKVTQSSRYLVKRTGEKVFLECVQDMDHENMFWYRQDPGLGLRLIYFSYDVKMKEKGDIPEGYSVSREKKERFSLILESASTNQTSMYLCASRPIQGDGNTIYFGEGSWLTVV.

The CDR3 protein is CASSSQTPTGKNIQYF. The CDR3 DNA reads as TGTGCCAGCAGTTCCCAAACCCCGACAGGGAAAAACATTCAGTACTTC. V is TRBV6-2 or TRBV6-3 and J is TRBJ2-4; 7 bases match TRBD1. CDR1 and CDR2 (germline): MNHEY, SVGEGT. The CDR3 totals 16 residues. V was clipped by 4 bases and J by 4 bases; unmatched bases: 10.

The gene calls are TRBV6-2 or TRBV6-3 and TRBJ2-3, with D maybe TRBD2 (6 bases). CDR3 size: 15 residues. The V and J ends lost 2 bases and 5 bases respectively, with 14 bases between them. CDR1 and CDR2 (germline): MNHEY, SVGEGT. The CDR3 bases are TGTGCCAGCAGTTACCTCGTGCGGGGAATAGATACGCAGTATTTT. This translates into CASSYLVRGIDTQYF.

The CDR3 nucleotides are TGTGCCAGCAGCGCCGGACGGGCCCAGGGAGAACTGTTTTTT. Translated, it gives CASSAGRAQGELFF. The chain links TRBV7-2 to TRBJ1-4; D possibly corresponds to TRBD1 (5 bases). This CDR3 is 14 amino acids long. In germline, CDR1 is SGHTA, CDR2 FQGNSA. V shed 5 bases and J shed 12 bases, with 19 bases lying between them.

The chain recombines TRBV9 with TRBJ2-5, with D possibly TRBD2 on 5 matching bases. Trimming took 6 bases from V and 0 from J, leaving 15 bases between them. The CDR3 consists of 15 residues. Germline-derived CDR1 and CDR2 are SGDLS and YYNGEE. CDR3 sequence: CASTPSGINQETQYF. For the CDR3, the DNA is TGTGCCAGCACCCCTTCCGGGATTAACCAAGAGACCCAGTACTTC.

The rearrangement links TRBV3-1 (or the pseudogene TRBV3-2) to TRBJ1-1, with a tentative D call TRBD1 (5 bases). Per the germline V gene, CDR1 is LGHDT and CDR2 is YNNKEL (reference sequence). V dropped 4 bases and J dropped 11 bases, with 17 bases sitting between them. CDR3 length: 13 residues. CDR3 sequence: CASSRLGTWEAFF. The CDR3 bases are TGTGCCAGCAGCCGGTTGGGGACCTGGGAGGCTTTCTTT.

The sample holds one count of this clone. J is TRBJ2-3 and V is TRBV5-1, with D perhaps assigned TRBD1 or TRBD2 (5 bases each). Per the germline V gene, CDR1 is SGHRS and CDR2 is YFSETQ. V lost 0 bases and J 2 bases, leaving 13 bases between the germline ends. The CDR3 contains 16 residues. CDR3 sequence: CASSLELLGTTDTQYF. CDR3 sequence (DNA): TGCGCCAGCAGCTTGGAACTACTAGGGACCACAGATACGCAGTATTTT.

V gene TRBV28 combines with J gene TRBJ2-7; 9 nucleotides agree with TRBD1. CDR1 is MDHEN, CDR2 SYDVKM, per germline. V shed 5 bases, J shed 0 bases, and the junction held 5 bases outside the gene matches. The CDR3 sequence is 15 residues long. CDR3 DNA sequence: TGTGCCAGCAGTACGACAGGGGGAATCTCCTACGAGCAGTACTTC. It specifies CASSTTGGISYEQYF.

V usage is TRBV6-1 and J usage is TRBJ2-7, with 9 bases fitting TRBD1. CDR1 MNHNS and CDR2 SASEGT come from the germline V gene. After removal of 4 bases from V and 2 bases from J, the junction contained 15 bases not matched to a gene. The CDR3 extends over 18 amino acids. CDR3 region: CASSAPTGGDQTPYEQYF. The DNA for the CDR3 is TGTGCCAGCAGTGCCCCTACAGGGGGCGACCAAACCCCCTACGAGCAGTACTTC.

The gene calls are TRBV19 and TRBJ1-2; the D gene is possibly TRBD1 (6 bases). Trimming took 5 bases from V and 4 from J, leaving 14 bases between them. The CDR3 totals 14 residues. From germline, CDR1 is LNHDA and CDR2 SQIVND (reference sequence). As DNA, the CDR3 is TGTGCCAGTAGTCTCCGGGACACTCGCTATGGCTACACCTTC. It specifies CASSLRDTRYGYTF.

In its sample, this clone was seen once. The chain joins TRBV1 to TRBJ2-7; the listed D gene, TRBD1, was not tested against the DNA. TRBV1 constitutes a pseudogene. This CDR3 has 15 residues. The chain's CDR3 is CTSSQNPDISYEQYF. The DNA of the CDR3 is TGCACCAGCAGCCAGAACCCAGACATATCCTACGAGCAGTACTTC.

The rearrangement links TRBV2 to TRBJ2-7; a weak D match, TRBD2 (7 bases). CDR1 and CDR2 (germline): SNHLY, FYNNEI. V dropped 1 base and J dropped 2 bases, with 12 bases sitting between them. The CDR3 is made up of 15 amino acids. CDR3 sequence: CASSEEGGPTYEQYF. DNA of the CDR3: TGTGCCAGCAGTGAAGAGGGGGGGCCCACCTACGAGCAGTACTTC.

This chain uses TRBV28 with TRBJ1-2; 7 nucleotides align to TRBD1. In germline, CDR1 is MDHEN, CDR2 SYDVKM. The CDR3 has 16 amino acids. The J segment lost 2 bases and the V segment lost 6 bases, leaving 12 bases of the junction unmatched. Here the CDR3 DNA reads TGTGCCAGCAGCTATACGCCCGGGACAGTCAACTATGGCTACACCTTC. Its translation: CASSYTPGTVNYGYTF.

A single count supports this clone. The chain has TRBV24-1 and TRBJ1-1, with a tentative D call TRBD1 (6 bases). Trimming took off 7 bases at V and 1 base at J, with 6 bases between the two ends. This CDR3 is 12 amino acids long. Germline CDR1 reads KGHDR; CDR2 reads SFDVKD. CDR3 sequence reads: CATRGQNTEAFF. In DNA, the CDR3 is TGTGCCACCAGGGGACAGAACACTGAAGCTTTCTTT.

J is TRBJ2-7 and V is TRBV7-2; the match to TRBD1 covers 7 bases. Germline lookup yields CDR1 SGHTA and CDR2 FQGNSA. The CDR3 covers 15 residues. V was clipped by 5 bases and J by 2 bases; unmatched bases: 9. The CDR3 loop reads CASSAVRDRAYEQYF. The CDR3 DNA is TGTGCCAGCAGCGCCGTCCGGGACAGAGCCTACGAGCAGTACTTC.

This rearrangement joins TRBV7-2 to TRBJ2-5, with TRBD2 identical over 14 bases. V dropped 0 bases and J dropped 3; count of bases not matched to a gene: 3. CDR1 SGHTA and CDR2 FQGNSA come from the germline V gene. CDR3 size: 17 residues. CDR3 sequence: CASSLARGLAGEETQYF. In DNA, the CDR3 is TGTGCCAGCAGCTTAGCGAGGGGACTAGCGGGGGAAGAGACCCAGTACTTC.

The rearrangement joins TRBV14 to TRBJ2-3, with a possible D match to TRBD2 (5 bases). Germline V gives CDR1 SGHDN, CDR2 FVKESK. Between the trimmed V and J ends, which lost 2 bases and 0 bases, there was a span of 12 bases. This CDR3 has 16 amino acids. CDR3 bases: TGTGCCAGCAGCCAAATGGACTGGTCTAGCACAGATACGCAGTATTTT. Its protein product is CASSQMDWSSTDTQYF.

This clone was counted only a few times. The J gene is TRBJ2-7, the V gene TRBV19; D is perhaps TRBD1 or TRBD2 (5 bases each). The CDR3 is made up of 14 amino acids. CDR1 is LNHDA, CDR2 SQIVND, per germline (reference sequence). V shed 6 bases and J shed 0 bases, with 12 bases lying between them. Here the CDR3 reads CASRGRGDSYEQYF. The CDR3 nucleotides are TGTGCCAGTAGGGGGCGAGGGGACTCCTACGAGCAGTACTTC.

This clone was seen only once. The chain has TRBV10-3 and TRBJ1-3, with D unclear. CDR3 length equals 13 residues. The V and J ends lost 5 bases and 4 bases respectively, with 9 bases between them. Per the germline V gene, CDR1 is ENHRY and CDR2 is SYGVKD. The CDR3 sequence: CAISPSLGNTIYF. The DNA of the CDR3 is TGTGCCATCAGTCCGTCTCTGGGAAACACCATATATTTT.

This sequence joins TRBV11-2 and TRBJ1-1, with D uncertain. This CDR3 is built from 14 residues. V was trimmed by 1 base and J by 4 bases, leaving 10 bases between them. The germline V gene encodes CDR1 SGHAT and CDR2 FQNNGV. As DNA, the CDR3 is TGTGCCAGCAGCTTAGTTATAAAGGGCACTGAAGCTTTCTTT. Translation gives CASSLVIKGTEAFF. The full variable domain, rest sourced from reference TRBV11-2 and TRBJ1-1, is EAGVAQSPRYKIIEKRQSVAFWCNPISGHATLYWYQQILGQGPKLLIQFQNNGVVDDSQLPKDRFSAERLKGVDSTLKIQPAKLEDSAVYLCASSLVIKGTEAFFGQGTRLTVV.

The CDR3 reads CASSPLGRLLAGNSYGYTF. The CDR3 nucleotides are TGTGCCAGCAGCCCCTTGGGTAGGCTTCTTGCGGGGAACTCCTATGGCTACACCTTC. This chain uses TRBV11-2 with TRBJ1-2; D gene uncertain. The CDR3 consists of 19 residues. Germline-derived CDR1 and CDR2 are SGHAT and FQNNGV. Trimming shortened V by 5 bases and J by 4 bases, and 29 bases separated the two germline ends.